Listed below are T cell receptor beta chains from one sample, sequenced in a study of T cell changes during pregnancy in multiple sclerosis. TCRdb's copy holds only in-frame clones and misses some; the assay was immunoSEQ multiplex PCR. The sample yields tens of thousands of clones, just under 95% seen once. Source: peripheral blood, taken in the third trimester of pregnancy. Receptors originate from a female donor in good health, enrolled as a control in a pregnancy study. Both conserved end residues are trimmed from each CDR3. Each record gives: CDR3 length, J gene, V gene, CDR3 protein.

CDR3 length: 14; J gene: TRBJ2-3; V gene: TRBV15; CDR3 protein: ATSTGGLAGVDTQY
CDR3 length: 11; J gene: TRBJ2-2; V gene: TRBV30; CDR3 protein: AWSVRVGGELF
CDR3 length: 14; J gene: TRBJ2-1; V gene: TRBV25-1; CDR3 protein: ASSFSAGQGRDEQF
CDR3 length: 13; J gene: TRBJ2-5; V gene: TRBV27; CDR3 protein: ASSLSDGVEETQY
CDR3 length: 11; J gene: TRBJ1-5; V gene: TRBV19; CDR3 protein: ASMEGTNQPQH
CDR3 length: 14; J gene: TRBJ2-1; V gene: TRBV28; CDR3 protein: ASSTSGSGRANEQF
CDR3 length: 12; J gene: TRBJ1-2; V gene: TRBV28; CDR3 protein: ASSFLDRGYGYT
CDR3 length: 11; J gene: TRBJ1-4; V gene: TRBV7-9; CDR3 protein: ASSQGHGEKLF
CDR3 length: 11; J gene: TRBJ1-1; V gene: TRBV9; CDR3 protein: ASSAGGQGEAF
CDR3 length: 13; J gene: TRBJ2-7; V gene: TRBV2; CDR3 protein: ASGARLAGVYEQY
CDR3 length: 12; J gene: TRBJ1-2; V gene: TRBV9; CDR3 protein: ASSPLGTGDGYT
CDR3 length: 14; J gene: TRBJ2-7; V gene: TRBV4-2; CDR3 protein: ASSQVETELSYEQY
CDR3 length: 11; J gene: TRBJ2-5; V gene: TRBV11-2; CDR3 protein: ASSLDLNSRQY
CDR3 length: 14; J gene: TRBJ2-2; V gene: TRBV5-6; CDR3 protein: ASSLRSGGPSGELF
CDR3 length: 12; J gene: TRBJ2-7; V gene: TRBV19; CDR3 protein: ASSMVYGTYEQY
CDR3 length: 11; J gene: TRBJ2-1; V gene: TRBV6-5; CDR3 protein: ASSYGTGNEQF
CDR3 length: 13; J gene: TRBJ2-1; V gene: TRBV9; CDR3 protein: ASSSPGLNGNEQF
CDR3 length: 11; J gene: TRBJ1-5; V gene: TRBV6-1; CDR3 protein: ASSSDGNQPQH
CDR3 length: 12; J gene: TRBJ2-1; V gene: TRBV29-1; CDR3 protein: SVAGRGSYNEQF